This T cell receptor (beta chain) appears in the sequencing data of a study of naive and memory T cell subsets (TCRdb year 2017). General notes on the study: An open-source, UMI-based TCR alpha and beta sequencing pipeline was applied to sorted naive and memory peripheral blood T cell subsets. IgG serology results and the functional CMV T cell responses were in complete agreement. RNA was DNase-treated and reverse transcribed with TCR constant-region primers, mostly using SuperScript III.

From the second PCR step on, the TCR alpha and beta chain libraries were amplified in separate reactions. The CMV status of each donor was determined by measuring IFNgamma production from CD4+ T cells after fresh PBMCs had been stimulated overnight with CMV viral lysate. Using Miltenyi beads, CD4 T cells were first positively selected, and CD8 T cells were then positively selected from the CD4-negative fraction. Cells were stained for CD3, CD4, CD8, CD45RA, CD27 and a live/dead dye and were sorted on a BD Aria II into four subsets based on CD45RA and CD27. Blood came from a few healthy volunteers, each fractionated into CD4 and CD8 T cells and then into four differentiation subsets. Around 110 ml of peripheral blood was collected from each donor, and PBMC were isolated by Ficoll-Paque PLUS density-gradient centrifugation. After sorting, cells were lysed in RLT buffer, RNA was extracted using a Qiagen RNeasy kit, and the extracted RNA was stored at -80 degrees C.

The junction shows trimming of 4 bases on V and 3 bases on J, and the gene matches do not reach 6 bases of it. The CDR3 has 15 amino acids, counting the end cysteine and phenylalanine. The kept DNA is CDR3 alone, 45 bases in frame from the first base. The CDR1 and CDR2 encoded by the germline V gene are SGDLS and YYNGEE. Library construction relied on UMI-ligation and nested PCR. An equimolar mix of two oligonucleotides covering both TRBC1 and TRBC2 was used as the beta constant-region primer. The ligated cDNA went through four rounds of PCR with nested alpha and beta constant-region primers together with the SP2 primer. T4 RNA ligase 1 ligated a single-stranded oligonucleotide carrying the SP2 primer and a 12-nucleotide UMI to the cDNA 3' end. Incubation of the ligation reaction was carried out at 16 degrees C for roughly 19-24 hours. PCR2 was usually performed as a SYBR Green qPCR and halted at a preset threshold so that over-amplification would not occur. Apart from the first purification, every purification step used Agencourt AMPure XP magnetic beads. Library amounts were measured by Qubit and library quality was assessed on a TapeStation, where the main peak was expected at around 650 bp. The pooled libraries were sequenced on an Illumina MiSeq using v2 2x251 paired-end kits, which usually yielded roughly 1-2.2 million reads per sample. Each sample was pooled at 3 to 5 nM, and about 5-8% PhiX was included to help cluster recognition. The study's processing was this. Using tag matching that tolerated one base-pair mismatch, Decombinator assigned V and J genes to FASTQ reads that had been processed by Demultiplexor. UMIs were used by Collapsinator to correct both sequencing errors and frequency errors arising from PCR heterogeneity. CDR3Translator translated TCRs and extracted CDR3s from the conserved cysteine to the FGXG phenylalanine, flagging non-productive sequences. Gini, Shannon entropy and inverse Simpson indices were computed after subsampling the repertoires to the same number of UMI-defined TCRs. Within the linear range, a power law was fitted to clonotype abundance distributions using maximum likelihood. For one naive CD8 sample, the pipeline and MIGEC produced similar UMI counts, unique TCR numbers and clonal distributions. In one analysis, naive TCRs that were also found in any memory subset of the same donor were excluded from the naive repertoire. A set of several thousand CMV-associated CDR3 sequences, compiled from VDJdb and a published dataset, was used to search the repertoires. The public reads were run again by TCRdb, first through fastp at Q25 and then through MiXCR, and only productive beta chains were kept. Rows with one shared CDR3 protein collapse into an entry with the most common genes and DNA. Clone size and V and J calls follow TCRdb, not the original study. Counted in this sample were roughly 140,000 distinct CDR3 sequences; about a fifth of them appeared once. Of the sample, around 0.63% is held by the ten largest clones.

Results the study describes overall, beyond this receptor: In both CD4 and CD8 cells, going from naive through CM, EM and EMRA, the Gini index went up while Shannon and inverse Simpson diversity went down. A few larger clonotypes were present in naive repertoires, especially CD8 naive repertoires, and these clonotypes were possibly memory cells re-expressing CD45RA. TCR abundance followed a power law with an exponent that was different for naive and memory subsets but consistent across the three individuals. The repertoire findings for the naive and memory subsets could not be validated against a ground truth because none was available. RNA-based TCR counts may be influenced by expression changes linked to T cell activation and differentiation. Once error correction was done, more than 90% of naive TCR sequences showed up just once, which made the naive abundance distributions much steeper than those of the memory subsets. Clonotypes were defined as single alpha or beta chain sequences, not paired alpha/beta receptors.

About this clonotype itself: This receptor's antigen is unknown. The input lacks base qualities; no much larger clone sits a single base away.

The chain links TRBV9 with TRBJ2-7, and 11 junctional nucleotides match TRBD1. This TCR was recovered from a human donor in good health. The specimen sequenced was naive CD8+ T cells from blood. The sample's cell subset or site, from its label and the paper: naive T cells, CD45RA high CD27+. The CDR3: CASSIGTGGNYEQYF. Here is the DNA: TGTGCCAGCAGCATAGGGACAGGGGGTAACTACGAGCAGTACTTC.